This TCR beta chain came from a study of cytomegalovirus exposure and HLA in healthy donors. General observations from the study: TCR beta sequences numbering roughly 16,000 were associated with HLA alleles at 0.05 false discovery rate in a later analysis. The analysis excluded some indistinguishable V segments, including TRBV6-2 and TRBV6-3.

The CDR3 extends over 13 amino acids. The J segment lost 5 bases and the V segment lost 7 bases, leaving 6 bases of the junction unmatched. Per the germline V gene, CDR1 is LNHDA and CDR2 is SQIVND (reference sequence). PCR was performed using 60 Vbeta and 13 Jbeta primers. Here immunoSEQ multiplex PCR was the method, and the copy in TCRdb shows in-frame clones only, minus some. The table records some 91,000 clones, roughly 80% of them present only once. Concerning this clone: Antigen specificity is unknown.

Sequencing used PBMCs. The sequence derives from an older woman in good health and CMV-seronegative. This sequence joins TRBV19 and TRBJ1-1, with 8 bases that match TRBD1. The CDR3 spells CASTGQGGTEAFF. Written as DNA, the CDR3 is TGTGCCAGTACAGGACAGGGAGGGACTGAAGCTTTCTTT.